This TCR beta chain was sequenced during a study of regulatory T cells in long-lasting Graves disease (dated by TCRdb to the early 2020s). With respect to the entire study: To count as having persistent Graves' disease, a patient had to have received antithyroid drug treatment for over 5 years with TSH receptor autoantibodies remaining persistently positive. The study was registered as a clinical trial and conducted in China. In the clinical cohort, patients with persistent Graves' disease had used antithyroid drugs for an average of about 9.3 years. A total of around 35 samples underwent TCR sequencing, from about 13 patients with persistent Graves' disease and some 20 patients with newly diagnosed Graves' disease. This study used TCR sequencing and RNA sequencing of peripheral blood to compare persistent Graves' disease patients against newly diagnosed Graves' disease patients.

Broad study findings and their caveats: The authors acknowledged the small sample size as a limitation that may reduce accuracy. Only peripheral blood was studied, because thyroid tissue, the primary lesion, was inaccessible. Sequencing and analysis were limited to the TCR beta chain. Persistent disease showed preferential use of TRBV28, TRBJ1-2 and TRBJ2-5, whereas newly diagnosed disease favored TRBV20-1 and TRBJ2-1. A larger number of public clonotypes was shared among persistent patients (approximately 3,000) than among newly diagnosed patients (around 880). Compared with newly diagnosed patients, persistent Graves' disease patients had lower TCR Shannon entropy and fewer highly expanded clones, which suggests clonal expansion.

The sample's time point, from its label and the paper: persistent/refractory GD, antithyroid drugs over 5 years with positive TRAb. For both TCR sequencing and RNA sequencing, RNA was extracted from PBMCs in TRIzol. The diagnosis of Graves' disease followed American Thyroid Association guidelines. The patients came from an endocrinology department in Xi'an, China. Each patient gave 7.5 to 10 milliliters of peripheral blood, collected in an EDTA anticoagulant tube. PBMCs were isolated by Ficoll Paque Plus density gradient separation without further T cell sorting. An Agilent 2100 Bioanalyzer and agarose gel were used to assess RNA quality, and a NanoDrop 2000 was used to measure RNA concentration. Library prep was done by multiplex PCR. This sample was sequenced with an Illumina HiSeq 4000. CDR3 regions were amplified by Arm-PCR with iRepertoire HTBI primers to construct TCR beta libraries. PCR products were gel purified before sequencing. The authors processed their data as follows. Across samples, approximately 68 TRBV and 13 to 15 TRBJ segments were identified and used for gene usage analysis of CDR3 amino acid clonotypes. COPE and FqMerger were used to merge the filtered high-quality paired reads into contigs. BLAST was used to align contigs to IMGT TRBV, TRBD and TRBJ reference genes, and CDR3 was defined according to IMGT. Any clonotype with a frequency above 0.1% was classified as a highly expanded clone. Shannon entropy served as the measure of repertoire diversity, while the Gini coefficient captured V-J evenness. A clonotype was considered public if more than one individual shared it. TCRdb reworked the public reads: Q25 trimming with fastp, MiXCR clone assembly, productive beta chains retained. Each entry is one CDR3 protein sequence, shown with its most common DNA and genes. The V and J calls were not made by the authors but by TCRdb's processing. In this sample the table shows fewer than 400,000 distinct CDR3 sequences, around a fifth of which occur a single time. 29% of the sample belongs to the ten largest clones.

The CDR1 and CDR2 encoded by the germline V gene (reference sequence) are DFQATT and SNEGSKA. The CDR3 sequence holds 17 residues, the cysteine and phenylalanine included. The kept DNA is CDR3 alone, 51 bases in frame from the first base. Trimming accounts for 4 bases at V and 14 bases at J, while the number of junction bases matched to no gene is 21. This clonotype has just a few counts. It lacks a known antigen. Base quality data are lacking; no much larger clone is found one base away. Sample: peripheral blood mononuclear cells (PBMCs), taken when the disease was refractory, from a patient treated with antithyroid drugs. The clonotype was recovered from a female donor with Graves disease. Recombination connected TRBV20-1 to TRBJ1-6, with 9 bases in between that match TRBD1. The nucleotide sequence is given as TGCAGTGCTACTGGACAGGGGTGGGGTGGGATAACGGTTGCCCTCCACTTT. Translated, this gives CSATGQGWGGITVALHF.